The following is a T cell receptor beta chain sequence with its context. The antigen is undetermined. Using eight separate reactions per sample, the authors generated cDNA. TCRalpha and TCRbeta cDNA underwent two nested PCRs of roughly 15 and 9 cycles. TCRdb reanalyzed the 5' RACE reads and collapses them to one entry per CDR3 protein, without DNA. The table lists approximately 390,000 distinct CDR3 sequences. The data were taken from a study of monozygotic twins with inflammatory bowel disease. Study results and limitations: IBD patients shared fewer clonotypes with others than healthy twins, especially with disease activity.

Per germline, CDR1 DFQATT and CDR2 SNEGSKA (reference sequence). The CDR3 sequence is 14 residues long. This receptor was taken from a human donor with ulcerative colitis or Crohn's disease, or a healthy co-twin of an affected twin (not recorded which). This rearrangement joins TRBV20-1 to TRBJ2-7; TCRdb's D gene call, TRBD1, goes unchecked for lack of DNA. What was sequenced was blood. CDR3 amino acids: CSARTGIGISEQYF.